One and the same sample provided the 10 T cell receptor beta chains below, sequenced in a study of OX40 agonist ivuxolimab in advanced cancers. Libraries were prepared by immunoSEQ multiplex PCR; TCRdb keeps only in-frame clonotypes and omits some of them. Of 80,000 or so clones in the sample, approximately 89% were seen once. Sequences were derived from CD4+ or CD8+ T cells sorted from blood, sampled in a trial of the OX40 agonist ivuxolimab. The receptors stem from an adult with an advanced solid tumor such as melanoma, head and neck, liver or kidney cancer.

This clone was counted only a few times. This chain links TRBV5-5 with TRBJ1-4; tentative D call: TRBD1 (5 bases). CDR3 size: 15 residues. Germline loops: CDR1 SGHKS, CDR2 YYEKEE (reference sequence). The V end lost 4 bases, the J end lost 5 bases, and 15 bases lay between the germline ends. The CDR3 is CASSPGRGGNEKLFF. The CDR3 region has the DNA TGTGCCAGCAGCCCGGGACGCGGGGGGAATGAAAAACTGTTTTTT.

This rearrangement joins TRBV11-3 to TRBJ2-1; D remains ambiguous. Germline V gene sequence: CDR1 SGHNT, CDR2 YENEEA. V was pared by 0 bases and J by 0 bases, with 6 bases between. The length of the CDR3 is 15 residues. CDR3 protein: CASSLESSSYNEQFF. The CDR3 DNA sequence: TGTGCCAGCAGCTTAGAATCGAGCTCCTACAATGAGCAGTTCTTC. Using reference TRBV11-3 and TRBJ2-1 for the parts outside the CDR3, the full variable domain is EAGVVQSPRYKIIEKKQPVAFWCNPISGHNTLYWYLQNLGQGPELLIRYENEEAVDDSQLPKDRFSAERLKGVDSTLKIQPAELGDSAVYLCASSLESSSYNEQFFGPGTRLTVL.

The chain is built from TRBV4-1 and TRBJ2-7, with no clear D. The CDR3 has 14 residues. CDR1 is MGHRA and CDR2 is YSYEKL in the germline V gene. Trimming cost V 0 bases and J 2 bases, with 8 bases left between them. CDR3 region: CASSQDRIAYEQYF. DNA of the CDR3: TGCGCCAGCAGCCAAGATAGGATAGCCTACGAGCAGTACTTC.

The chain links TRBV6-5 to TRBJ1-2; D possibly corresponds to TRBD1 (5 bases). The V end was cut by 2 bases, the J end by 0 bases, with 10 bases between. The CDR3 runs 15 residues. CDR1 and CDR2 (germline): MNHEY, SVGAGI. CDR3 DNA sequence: TGTGCCAGCAGTTACGAGCAGGGTCCTAACTATGGCTACACCTTC. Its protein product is CASSYEQGPNYGYTF.

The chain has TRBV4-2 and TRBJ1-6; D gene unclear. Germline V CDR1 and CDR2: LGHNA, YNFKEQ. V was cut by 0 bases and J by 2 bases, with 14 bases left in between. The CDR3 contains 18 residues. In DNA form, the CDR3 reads TGTGCCAGCAGCCAAGAATTGGGCCGGCGGACCTATAATTCACCCCTCCACTTT. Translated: CASSQELGRRTYNSPLHF.

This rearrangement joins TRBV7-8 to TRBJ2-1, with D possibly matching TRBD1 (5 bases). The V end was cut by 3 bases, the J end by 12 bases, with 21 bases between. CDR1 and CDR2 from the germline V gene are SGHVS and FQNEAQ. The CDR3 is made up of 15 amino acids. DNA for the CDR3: TGTGCCAGCAGCTTTCTCCCTGACAGTTCGAACGGGCAGTTCTTC. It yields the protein CASSFLPDSSNGQFF.

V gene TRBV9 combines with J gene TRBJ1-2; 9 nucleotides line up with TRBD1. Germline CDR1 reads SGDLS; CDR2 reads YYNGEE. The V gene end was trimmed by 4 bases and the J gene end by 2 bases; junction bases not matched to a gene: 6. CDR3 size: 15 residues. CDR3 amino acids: CASSPGQGWNYGYTF. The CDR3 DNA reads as TGTGCCAGCAGCCCGGGACAGGGATGGAACTATGGCTACACCTTC.

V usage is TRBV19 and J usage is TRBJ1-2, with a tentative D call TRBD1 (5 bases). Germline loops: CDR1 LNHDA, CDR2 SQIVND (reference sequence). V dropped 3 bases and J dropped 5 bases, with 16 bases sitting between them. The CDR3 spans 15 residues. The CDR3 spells CASSIPAGPVYGYTF. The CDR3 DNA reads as TGTGCCAGTAGTATCCCGGCAGGGCCTGTTTATGGCTACACCTTC. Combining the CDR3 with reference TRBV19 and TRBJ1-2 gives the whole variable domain DGGITQSPKYLFRKEGQNVTLSCEQNLNHDAMYWYRQDPGQGLRLIYYSQIVNDFQKGDIAEGYSVSREKKESFPLTVTSAQKNPTAFYLCASSIPAGPVYGYTFGSGTRLTVV.

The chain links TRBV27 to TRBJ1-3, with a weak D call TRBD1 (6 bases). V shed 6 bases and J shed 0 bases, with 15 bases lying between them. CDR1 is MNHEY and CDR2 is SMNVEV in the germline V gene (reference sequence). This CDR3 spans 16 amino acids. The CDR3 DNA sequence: TGTGCCAGCAGCCCATGGGGGGCGATCTCTGGAAACACCATATATTTT. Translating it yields CASSPWGAISGNTIYF.

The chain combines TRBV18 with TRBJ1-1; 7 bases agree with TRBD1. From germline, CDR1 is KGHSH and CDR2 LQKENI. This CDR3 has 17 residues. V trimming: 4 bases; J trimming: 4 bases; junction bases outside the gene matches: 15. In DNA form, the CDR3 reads TGTGCCAGCTCACAATCCAACAGAGGGGGCCAGGGCACTGAAGCTTTCTTT. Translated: CASSQSNRGGQGTEAFF.